A single count supports the clone carrying this T cell receptor (beta chain). This record belongs to a study of blood T cell repertoires in COVID-19. As for the study in general: T cells, B-cell-depleted T cells, or PBMCs supplied cDNA or gDNA.

V was shortened by 2 bases and J by 0 bases, with 14 bases between the two germline ends. Germline V lookup: CDR1 LGHNA, CDR2 YSLEER. The CDR3 is 18 residues long. Original data processing: For nucleated cells, counts were estimated from reference gene primer amplification. TCRdb's table, derived via immunoSEQ multiplex PCR, lists solely in-frame clones and lacks some. From that table come the V and J calls and clone size; the DNA was used to work out D and trimming. This table has 150,000 to 200,000 clones, 70% to 80% appearing once. Sequenced: peripheral blood. The origin of this receptor is a man aged 55-75 years with acute or convalescent COVID-19. The chain joins TRBV4-3 to TRBJ2-6, with unresolved D. This CDR3 reads CASSQNYRFLSGANVLTF. The CDR3 DNA follows: TGCGCCAGCAGCCAAAACTACCGTTTTCTCTCTGGGGCCAACGTCCTGACTTTC.